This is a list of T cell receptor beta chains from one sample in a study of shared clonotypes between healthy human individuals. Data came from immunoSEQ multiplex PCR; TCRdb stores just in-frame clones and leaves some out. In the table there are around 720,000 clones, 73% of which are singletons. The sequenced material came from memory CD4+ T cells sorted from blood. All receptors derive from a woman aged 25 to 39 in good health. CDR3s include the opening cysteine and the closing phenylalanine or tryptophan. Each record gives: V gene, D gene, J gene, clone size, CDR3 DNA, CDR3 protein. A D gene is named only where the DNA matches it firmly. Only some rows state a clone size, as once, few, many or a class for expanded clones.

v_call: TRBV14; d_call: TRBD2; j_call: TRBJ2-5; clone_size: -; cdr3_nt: TGTGCCAGCAGCCAAGGACTAGCGGGAGCTGAGACCCAGTACTTC; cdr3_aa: CASSQGLAGAETQYF
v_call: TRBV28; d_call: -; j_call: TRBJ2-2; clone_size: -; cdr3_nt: TGTGCCAGCAGTTTCAGGGAGGCGAACACCGGGGAGCTGTTTTTT; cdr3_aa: CASSFREANTGELFF
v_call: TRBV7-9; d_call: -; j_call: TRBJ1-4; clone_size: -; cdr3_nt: TGTGCCAGCATGGACAATGAAAAACTGTTTTTT; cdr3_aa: CASMDNEKLFF
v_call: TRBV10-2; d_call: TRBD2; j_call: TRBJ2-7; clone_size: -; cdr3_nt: TGCGCCAGCAGTGAGATCCCCGGACTAGCGGGAGGTCTCGAGCAGTACTTC; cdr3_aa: CASSEIPGLAGGLEQYF
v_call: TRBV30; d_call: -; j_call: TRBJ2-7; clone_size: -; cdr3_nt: TGTGCCTGGAGCGGGACGGCTAGCCAGCAGTACTTC; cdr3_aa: CAWSGTASQQYF
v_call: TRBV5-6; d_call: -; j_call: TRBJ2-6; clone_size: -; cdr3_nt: TGTGCCAGCAGCTTTCGTGGCTCTGGGGCCAACGTCCTGACTTTC; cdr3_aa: CASSFRGSGANVLTF
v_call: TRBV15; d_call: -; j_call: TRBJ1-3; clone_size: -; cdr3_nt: TGTGCCACCAGCAGAGAGCGGAGAAGCTCTGGAAACACCATATATTTT; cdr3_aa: CATSRERRSSGNTIYF
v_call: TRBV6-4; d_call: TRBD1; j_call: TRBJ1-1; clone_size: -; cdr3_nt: TGTGCCAGCACTGACAGGGGACTCTACACTGAAGCTTTCTTT; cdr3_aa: CASTDRGLYTEAFF
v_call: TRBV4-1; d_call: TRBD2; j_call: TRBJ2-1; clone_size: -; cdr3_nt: TGCGCCAGCAGCCAAGAATGGACTAAGCGGGAGCGCTCCTACAATGAGCAGTTCTTC; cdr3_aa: CASSQEWTKRERSYNEQFF
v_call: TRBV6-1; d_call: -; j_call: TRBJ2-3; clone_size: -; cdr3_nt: TGTGCCAGCAGTGAAGCGGAAACACGCGGAGATACGCAGTATTTT; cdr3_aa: CASSEAETRGDTQYF
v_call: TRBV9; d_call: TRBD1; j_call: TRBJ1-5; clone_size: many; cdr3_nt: TGTGCCAGCAGCGCGGGGACAGGGGGGTCGTATTTT; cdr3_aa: CASSAGTGGSYF
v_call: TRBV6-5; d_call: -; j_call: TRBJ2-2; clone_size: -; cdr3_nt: TGTGCCAGCGGCAATACACAGGGCAACACCGGGGAGCTGTTTTTT; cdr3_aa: CASGNTQGNTGELFF
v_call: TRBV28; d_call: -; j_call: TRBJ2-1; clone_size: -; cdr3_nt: TGTGCCAGCACCAGCCCGGCTGGCTTCTACAATGAGCAGTTCTTC; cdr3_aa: CASTSPAGFYNEQFF
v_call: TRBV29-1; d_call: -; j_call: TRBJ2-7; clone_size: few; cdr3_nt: TGCAGCGTTGACTTGGGGGGGCTTAACGAGCAGTACTTC; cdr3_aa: CSVDLGGLNEQYF
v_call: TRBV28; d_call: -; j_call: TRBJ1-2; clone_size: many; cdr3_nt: TGTGCCAGCAGTTTGTCCCGGGCCGACGGGGGCTATGGCTACACCTTC; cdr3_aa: CASSLSRADGGYGYTF
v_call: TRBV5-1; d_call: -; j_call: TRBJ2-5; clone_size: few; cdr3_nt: TGCGCCAGCAAGGCGCAAGGACAGGGAGGGGAGACCCAGTACTTC; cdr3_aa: CASKAQGQGGETQYF
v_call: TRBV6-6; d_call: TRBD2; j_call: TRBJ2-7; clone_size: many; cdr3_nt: TGTGCCAGCAGTAATCCTAGCGGGAGTCTCTACGAGCAGTACTTC; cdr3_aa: CASSNPSGSLYEQYF
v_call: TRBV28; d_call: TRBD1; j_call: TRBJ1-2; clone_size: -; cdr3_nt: TGTGCCAGTTACGGGACAGCTTATGGCTACACCTTC; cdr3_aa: CASYGTAYGYTF
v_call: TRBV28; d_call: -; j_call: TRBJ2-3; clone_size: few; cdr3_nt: TGTGCCAGCAGATATGGATATACGCAGTATTTT; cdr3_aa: CASRYGYTQYF
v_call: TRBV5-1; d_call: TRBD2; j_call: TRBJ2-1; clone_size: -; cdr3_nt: TGCGCCAGCTCGCCCTCTAGCGGGGGTTACAATGAGCAGTTCTTC; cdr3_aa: CASSPSSGGYNEQFF
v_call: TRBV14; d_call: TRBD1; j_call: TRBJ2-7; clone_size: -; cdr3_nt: TGTGCCAGCAGCCTAAGGACAGGCCAGACCTACGAGCAGTACTTC; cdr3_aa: CASSLRTGQTYEQYF
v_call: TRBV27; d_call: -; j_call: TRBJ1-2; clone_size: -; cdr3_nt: TGTGCCAGCAGTTTGAAGGGGGGAAACTATGGCTACACCTTC; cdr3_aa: CASSLKGGNYGYTF